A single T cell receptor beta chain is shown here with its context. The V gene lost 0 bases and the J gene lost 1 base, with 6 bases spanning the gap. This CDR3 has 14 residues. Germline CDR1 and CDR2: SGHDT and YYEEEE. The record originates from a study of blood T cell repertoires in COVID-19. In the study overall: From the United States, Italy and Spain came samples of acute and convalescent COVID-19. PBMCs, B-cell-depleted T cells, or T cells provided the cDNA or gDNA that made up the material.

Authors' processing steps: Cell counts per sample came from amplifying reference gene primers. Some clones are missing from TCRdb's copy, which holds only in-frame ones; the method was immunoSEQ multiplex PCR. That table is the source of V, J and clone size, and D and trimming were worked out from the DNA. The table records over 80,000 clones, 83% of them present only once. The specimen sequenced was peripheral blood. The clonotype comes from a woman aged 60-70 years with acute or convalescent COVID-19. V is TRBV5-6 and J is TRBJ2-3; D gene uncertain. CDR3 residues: CASSLGRGTDTQYF. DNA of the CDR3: TGTGCCAGCAGCTTGGGTCGGGGCACAGATACGCAGTATTTT.